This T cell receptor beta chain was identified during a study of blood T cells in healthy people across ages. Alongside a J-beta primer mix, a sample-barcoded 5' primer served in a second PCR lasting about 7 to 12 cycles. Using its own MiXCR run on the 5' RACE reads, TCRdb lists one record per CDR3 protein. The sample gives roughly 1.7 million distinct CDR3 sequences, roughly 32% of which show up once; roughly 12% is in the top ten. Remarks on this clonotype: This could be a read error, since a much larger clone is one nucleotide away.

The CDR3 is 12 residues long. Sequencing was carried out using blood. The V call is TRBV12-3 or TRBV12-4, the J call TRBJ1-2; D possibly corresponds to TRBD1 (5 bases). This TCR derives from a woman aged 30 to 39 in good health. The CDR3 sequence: CASSDSGYGCTF. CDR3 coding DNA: TGTGCCAGCAGTGACAGCGGATATGGCTGCACCTTC.